This TCR beta chain was recovered during a study of T-cell memory formation after mild COVID-19. Across the study: Among the donors, TCR clusters were largely specific to each donor. Overall study findings and caveats: Contracting clones from day 15 to 85 showed balanced CD4/CD8; later expanders favored CD4+. Clones which contracted sat mainly in CM and EM if CD4+, and in EMRA if CD8+. Second-wave clones with a day 37 peak had unconfirmed SARS-CoV-2 specificity.

This CDR3 comprises 10 residues. From germline, CDR1 is SNHLY and CDR2 FYNNEI. The V end was cut by 10 bases, the J end by 7 bases, with 10 bases between. This clonotype came up once. Its antigen is undetermined. TCRdb itself ran the 5' RACE reads through MiXCR, one entry per CDR3 protein. The sample lists around 450,000 distinct CDR3 sequences, roughly 24% seen once, with roughly 9.7% in the top ten. This receptor was taken from an adult woman who had mild COVID-19 (a few samples of this study predate the infection). Cell type and time point are not known. The source material was PBMCs or a T cell subset sorted from them (not recorded which). The chain employs TRBV2 and TRBJ1-2; possibly TRBD1 for D (5 bases). The CDR3 bases are TGTGCCACAGGGAGCGGTGGCTACACCTTC. Its translation: CATGSGGYTF.